Listed below are T cell receptor beta chains from one sample, sequenced in a study of CD4 T cells in relation to SARS-CoV-2 and coronaviruses. Sequencing was performed with immunoSEQ multiplex PCR; in TCRdb, only in-frame clones are kept and a portion is missing. The sample records 25,000 to 30,000 clones, 73% being singletons. These TCRs are of unknown antigen specificity. The sample taken for sequencing was CD4+ T cells from PBMCs, cultured in vitro. The receptors stem from a human donor in good health. Both conserved end residues are part of each CDR3. Each record gives: J gene, V gene, CDR3 length, D gene, clone size, CDR3 DNA, CDR3 protein. The D gene is left open where the match is weak. Clone size is not always given. Where it is, it says once, few, many or a class for expanded clones.

j_gene: TRBJ1-1; v_gene: TRBV11-2; len: 18; d_gene: .; abundance: .; CDR3nt: TGTGCCAGCGCCCTCTTGCCTGCGCGACTACAAAAAAACACTGAAGCTTTCTTT; CDR3aa: CASALLPARLQKNTEAFF
j_gene: TRBJ1-3; v_gene: TRBV30; len: 14; d_gene: TRBD1; abundance: .; CDR3nt: TGTGCCTCGGGACAGGAGAGCTCTGGAAACACCATATATTTT; CDR3aa: CASGQESSGNTIYF
j_gene: TRBJ2-3; v_gene: TRBV11-3; len: 18; d_gene: TRBD2; abundance: .; CDR3nt: TGTGCCAGCAGCTTAGGCCCGGGACTAGCGGGAGTCGCAGATACGCAGTATTTT; CDR3aa: CASSLGPGLAGVADTQYF
j_gene: TRBJ1-2; v_gene: TRBV27; len: 14; d_gene: TRBD1; abundance: .; CDR3nt: TGTGCCAGCAGTTTAAGGGACAGGGTGGGAGGCTACACCTTC; CDR3aa: CASSLRDRVGGYTF
j_gene: TRBJ1-3; v_gene: TRBV5-1; len: 16; d_gene: TRBD1; abundance: .; CDR3nt: TGCGCCAGCAGCTTGCCCGGACAGGCTTCTGGAAACACCATATATTTT; CDR3aa: CASSLPGQASGNTIYF
j_gene: TRBJ2-1; v_gene: TRBV7-2; len: 15; d_gene: TRBD2; abundance: .; CDR3nt: TGTGCCAGCAGCTTTTTCCTAGCGGGAGCTCGTGAGCAGTTCTTC; CDR3aa: CASSFFLAGAREQFF
j_gene: TRBJ1-2; v_gene: TRBV7-2; len: 13; d_gene: .; abundance: .; CDR3nt: TGTGCCAGCAGCTTTGTGGGGGATAGTGGCTACACCTTC; CDR3aa: CASSFVGDSGYTF
j_gene: TRBJ2-1; v_gene: TRBV21-1; len: 14; d_gene: .; abundance: once; CDR3nt: TGTGCCAGCAGAAACAGGGTAGGACACAATGAGCAGTTCTTC; CDR3aa: CASRNRVGHNEQFF
j_gene: TRBJ1-1; v_gene: TRBV2; len: 14; d_gene: TRBD1; abundance: few; CDR3nt: TGTGCCAGCAGCCCCCAGGGGGGTCTCCCCAAAGCTTTCTTT; CDR3aa: CASSPQGGLPKAFF
j_gene: TRBJ1-1; v_gene: TRBV5-6; len: 13; d_gene: .; abundance: .; CDR3nt: TGTGCCAGCAGCTCAGGGGTCGGGACTGAAGCTTTCTTT; CDR3aa: CASSSGVGTEAFF
j_gene: TRBJ2-1; v_gene: TRBV5-6; len: 15; d_gene: .; abundance: .; CDR3nt: TGTGCCAGCAGCTTGGGCCGGCGCCCGACCAATGAGCAGTTCTTC; CDR3aa: CASSLGRRPTNEQFF
j_gene: TRBJ1-2; v_gene: TRBV18; len: 13; d_gene: .; abundance: .; CDR3nt: TGTGCCAGCTCAATAAACAGGGAGAGTGGCTACACCTTC; CDR3aa: CASSINRESGYTF
j_gene: TRBJ2-1; v_gene: TRBV5-1; len: 15; d_gene: TRBD2; abundance: .; CDR3nt: TGCGCCAGCAGCAGAGGGACTAGCGAAAACAATGAGCAGTTCTTC; CDR3aa: CASSRGTSENNEQFF
j_gene: TRBJ2-7; v_gene: TRBV9; len: 13; d_gene: TRBD1; abundance: .; CDR3nt: TGTGCCAGCAGCGGGGACAGGGGGAGGGAGCAGTACTTC; CDR3aa: CASSGDRGREQYF
j_gene: TRBJ1-1; v_gene: TRBV5-1; len: 14; d_gene: TRBD1; abundance: .; CDR3nt: TGCGCCAGCAGCCCCGGGACAGGGGGCACTGAAGCTTTCTTT; CDR3aa: CASSPGTGGTEAFF
j_gene: TRBJ1-2; v_gene: TRBV6-5; len: 11; d_gene: TRBD1; abundance: .; CDR3nt: TGTGCCAGCTCGGACAGGGTGGGCTACACCTTC; CDR3aa: CASSDRVGYTF
j_gene: TRBJ1-2; v_gene: TRBV5-5; len: 15; d_gene: .; abundance: once; CDR3nt: TGTGCCAGCAGCTCTAACGCATGGACTAACTATGGCTACACCTTC; CDR3aa: CASSSNAWTNYGYTF
j_gene: TRBJ2-5; v_gene: TRBV9; len: 15; d_gene: TRBD2; abundance: .; CDR3nt: TGTGCCAGCAGCCCCTCGGTAGCGGGGTTGGAGACCCAGTACTTC; CDR3aa: CASSPSVAGLETQYF